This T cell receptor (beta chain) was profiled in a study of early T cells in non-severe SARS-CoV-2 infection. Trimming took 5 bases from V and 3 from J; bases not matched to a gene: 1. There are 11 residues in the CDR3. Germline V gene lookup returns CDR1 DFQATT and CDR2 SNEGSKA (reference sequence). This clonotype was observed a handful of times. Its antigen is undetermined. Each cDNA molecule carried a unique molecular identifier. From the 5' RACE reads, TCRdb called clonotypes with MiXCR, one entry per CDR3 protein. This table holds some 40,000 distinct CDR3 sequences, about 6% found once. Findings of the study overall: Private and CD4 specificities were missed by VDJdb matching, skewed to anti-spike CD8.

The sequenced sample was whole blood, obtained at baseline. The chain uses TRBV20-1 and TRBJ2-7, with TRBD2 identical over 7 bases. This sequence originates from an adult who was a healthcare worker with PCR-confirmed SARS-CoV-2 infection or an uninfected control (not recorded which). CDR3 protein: CSAGDYYEQYF. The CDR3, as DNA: TGCAGTGCTGGGGACTACTACGAGCAGTACTTC.